Described below is a single TCR beta chain sequence and its context. The antigen is unknown. Any history of autoimmune disease or systemic immunosuppression disqualified patients. Measured with immunoSEQ multiplex PCR; TCRdb has only the in-frame clones, and not every one. Of around 67,000 clones in the sample, around 90% are singletons; the top ten hold about 1%. The entry originates in a study of OX40 agonist ivuxolimab in advanced cancers. Study-level results: CD8+ T cells (on average) carried more expanded clones than CD4+ T cells. Expanded peripheral T-cell antigen specificity went undetermined.

Germline CDR1 and CDR2: SGHRS and YFSETQ. Between the trimmed V and J ends, which lost 5 bases and 3 bases, there was a span of 6 bases. This CDR3 region has 11 residues. This sample comprised CD4+ or CD8+ T cells sorted from blood, obtained in a trial of the OX40 agonist ivuxolimab. The receptor was derived from an adult with an advanced solid tumor such as melanoma, head and neck, liver or kidney cancer. V is TRBV5-1 and J is TRBJ2-7; D remains ambiguous. The CDR3 sequence is CASSRNYEQYF. The CDR3 region has the DNA TGCGCCAGCAGTAGGAACTACGAGCAGTACTTC.